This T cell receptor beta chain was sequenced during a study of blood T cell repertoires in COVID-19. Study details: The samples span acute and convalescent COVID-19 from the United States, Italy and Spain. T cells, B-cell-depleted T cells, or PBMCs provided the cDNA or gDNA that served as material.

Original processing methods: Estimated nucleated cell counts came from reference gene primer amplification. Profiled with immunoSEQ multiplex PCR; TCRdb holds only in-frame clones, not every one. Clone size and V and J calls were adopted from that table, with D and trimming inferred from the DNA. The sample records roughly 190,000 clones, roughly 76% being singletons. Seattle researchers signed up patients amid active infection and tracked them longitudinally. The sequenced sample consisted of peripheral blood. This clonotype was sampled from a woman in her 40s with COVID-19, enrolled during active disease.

The CDR3 spells CASSHTDRGRPNEQFF. The DNA for the CDR3 is TGTGCCAGCAGCCATACTGACAGGGGGCGCCCCAATGAGCAGTTCTTC. V is TRBV7-9 and J is TRBJ2-1, with 10 bases lining up with TRBD1. The CDR3 is 16 residues long. With 5 bases clipped from V and 6 bases from J, the junction kept 10 bases outside the gene matches. CDR1 SEHNR and CDR2 FQNEAQ come from the germline V gene (reference sequence).